The clone carrying this T cell receptor (beta chain) appeared many times. Its antigen is currently unknown. A single record per CDR3 protein comes from TCRdb applying MiXCR to the 5' RACE reads. This table has about 23,000 distinct CDR3 sequences, 4% to 5.5% appearing once. The time point is: sample taken at primary tumor resection. Material for sequencing was whole RNA from tumor, nontumor lung or frozen PBMC, left unsorted. The sample is drawn from a study of spatial heterogeneity in lung cancer. The wider study: Raw reads contained each unique TCR and UMI combination more than ten times on average.

The germline gives CDR1 LGHDT, CDR2 YNNKEL (reference sequence). The CDR3 has 13 amino acids. V lost 4 bases and J 1 base, leaving 6 bases between the germline ends. Findings of the study overall: Intratumoral expanded alpha and beta TCR counts were found to track tumor mutation counts.

The chain uses TRBV3-1 and TRBJ2-3; D uncertain. Sample: lung tumor tissue, taken at surgery. The receptor comes from a male donor with early-stage non-small cell lung cancer. The CDR3 coding sequence is TGTGCCAGCAGCCCTTCTGGCACAGATACGCAGTATTTT. This codes for CASSPSGTDTQYF.